This paragraph reports one T cell receptor beta chain. This clone's antigen is unknown. Base-call qualities are not available, and no considerably larger clone is one nucleotide away. Peripheral blood CD8+ and CD4+ T cells from healthy donors, Susac syndrome patients and multiple sclerosis patients were profiled by high-throughput TCR beta sequencing. Treatment-naive patients with stable or active relapsing-remitting disease fulfilling revised McDonald criteria were used as multiple sclerosis controls. CD8+ TEMRA cells were enriched by FACS, while bulk CD8+ and CD4+ T cells were purified by magnetic negative isolation. Blood was drawn into EDTA tubes, processed within 24 hours, and PBMCs were isolated by density gradient centrifugation. PBMCs intended for TCR sequencing were cryopreserved in liquid nitrogen and were subsequently thawed in a 37 degrees C water bath. A purity of at least 90% was achieved for sorted or isolated CD4+, CD8+ and CD8+ TEMRA cells.

RNA was extracted with the RNeasy kit and about 0.45 to 1 ug was reverse transcribed using random hexamers. The immunoSEQ multiplex PCR assay, covering 54 Vbeta and 13 Jbeta segments, was used to amplify TCR beta CDR3 regions. Bias from PCR amplification was corrected by using a synthetic template baseline for primer optimization and for computational correction. On the authors' methods: Reads were annotated to V, D and J genes according to IMGT and were analyzed with immunoSEQ Analyzer, with only productive sequences retained. Clonality was calculated as one minus the Shannon entropy normalized by log2 of the number of productive unique sequences. Public and private clones were assessed among the 100 most prevalent clones of each patient and control. A clone was defined as Susac-specific if it was absent from the healthy and MS cohorts, from roughly 980 published viral clones and from other ImmuneACCESS disease sequences. The public reads were reanalyzed by TCRdb: fastp trimming at Q25, MiXCR alignment, in-frame beta chains only. Every distinct CDR3 protein forms one entry, paired with its most common genes and DNA. The V and J calls follow TCRdb's processing rather than the paper's. This sample gives approximately 200,000 distinct CDR3 sequences in total; roughly 96% of them show up just once. The ten largest clonotypes hold 0.085% to 0.095% of the sample.

This record comes from a study of CD8 T cells in Susac syndrome (dated by TCRdb to the late 2010s). Background for the entire study: Repertoire sequencing was used to test whether CD8+ T cell activation and differentiation in Susac syndrome was antigen driven. Study-wide findings and limitations: The number of individuals in the TCR sequencing and HLA analysis was recognized as being relatively small.

V is clipped by 5 bases and J by 6 bases, and the sequence between their germline boundaries is 11 bases long. From cysteine to phenylalanine, the CDR3 is 13 amino acids long. The sequence is cut down to CDR3 DNA, 39 bases in frame from base 1. For CDR1 and CDR2, the germline V gene (reference sequence) lists SEHNR and FQNEAQ. Sequencing input: CD4+ T cells from PBMCs. The clonotype originates from a human donor with multiple sclerosis. The rearrangement joined TRBV7-9 to TRBJ2-1, with an unclear D gene assignment. CDR3 protein: CASSPTVPNEQFF. The bases read TGTGCCAGCAGCCCGACGGTCCCCAATGAGCAGTTCTTC.